Sequencing of this T cell receptor (beta chain) was carried out in a study of blood T cell repertoires in COVID-19. Sequencing used immunoSEQ multiplex PCR; TCRdb keeps in-frame clones, though not all of them. The repertoire holds some 150,000 clones, with about 88% as singletons. Germline V CDR1 and CDR2: SGDLS, YYNGEE. Losses at the gene ends were 4 bases for V and 0 bases for J; bases not matched to a gene: 11. CDR3 length: 18 residues. This clone was picked up a small number of times. The gene calls are TRBV9 and TRBJ2-1; TRBD2 aligns across 9 bases. What was sequenced was peripheral blood. This clonotype originated in a woman in her 70s with acute or convalescent COVID-19. As DNA, the CDR3 is TGTGCCAGCAGCTATCGGATTAGCGGGGGATACTCCTACAATGAGCAGTTCTTC. The encoded protein is CASSYRISGGYSYNEQFF.